Sequencing of this T cell receptor beta chain was carried out in a study of regulatory T cells in long-lasting Graves disease (dated by TCRdb to the early 2020s). In the study overall: In the newly diagnosed Graves' disease group, patients had been taking antithyroid drugs for less than 3 months. Persistent Graves' disease patients were compared with newly diagnosed Graves' disease patients by peripheral blood TCR sequencing and RNA sequencing. The study was conducted in China and was registered as a clinical trial. TCR sequencing covered 13 persistent and 20 or so newly diagnosed Graves' disease patients, 33 samples in total.

The library was built by means of multiplex PCR. Sequencing instrument: Illumina HiSeq 4000. To build TCR beta libraries, CDR3 regions were amplified by Arm-PCR using iRepertoire HTBI primers. Before sequencing, the PCR products underwent gel purification. The published analysis was carried out like this. A total of some 60 TRBV and under 15 TRBJ segments were identified across samples and were used for gene usage analysis of CDR3 amino acid clonotypes. Filtered high-quality paired reads were merged into contigs using COPE and FqMerger. BLAST was used to align contigs to the IMGT TRBV, TRBD and TRBJ reference genes, and CDR3 was defined following IMGT. Clonotypes above 0.1% frequency were classified as highly expanded clones. Shannon entropy served as the measure of repertoire diversity, while the Gini coefficient captured V-J evenness. Public clonotypes were defined as clonotypes shared by more than one individual. TCRdb redid the processing of the public reads, applying fastp at Q25 and MiXCR, and retained in-frame beta chains. Entries that share a CDR3 protein sequence are merged under the most common genes and DNA. V and J calls and clone size were set by TCRdb, not the authors. The sample table shows roughly 360,000 distinct CDR3 sequences, and about 11% are seen once. Approximately 20% of the sample is in the top ten clones.

The table lists this clonotype with many counts. Its antigen remains unidentified. No per-base quality is available; no much larger clone lies one base away. Results and caveats for the whole study, not just this receptor: Sequencing and analysis were restricted to the TCR beta chain. A larger number of public clonotypes was shared among persistent patients (approximately 2,500) than among newly diagnosed patients (roughly 980). Because the primary lesion, thyroid tissue, could not be accessed, the study looked at peripheral blood alone. As a limitation, the authors acknowledged that the small sample size may reduce accuracy. Preferential use of TRBV28, TRBJ1-2 and TRBJ2-5 was observed in persistent disease, whereas TRBV20-1 and TRBJ2-1 were favored in newly diagnosed disease. Lower TCR Shannon entropy and fewer highly expanded clones were observed in persistent Graves' disease patients than in newly diagnosed patients, which suggested clonal expansion.

The time point label on this specimen signifies: newly diagnosed GD, antithyroid drugs for less than 3 months. For both TCR sequencing and RNA sequencing, RNA was extracted from PBMCs in TRIzol. Graves' disease was diagnosed according to American Thyroid Association guidelines. Patients for the study were recruited at an endocrinology department in Xi'an, China. From each patient, approximately 10 milliliters of peripheral blood was collected into an EDTA anticoagulant tube. Ficoll Paque Plus density gradient separation was used to isolate PBMCs, and no further T cell sorting was performed. RNA quality was checked with an Agilent 2100 Bioanalyzer and agarose gel, and concentration with a NanoDrop 2000. CDR3 length: 13 amino acids, cysteine to phenylalanine. Only the CDR3 part of the read is kept: 39 bases, read in frame from the first base. CDR1 is given as DFQATT and CDR2 as SNEGSKA, both from the germline V gene (reference sequence). The germline ends are 15 bases apart after V is trimmed by 5 bases and J by 5 bases.

This sample also appeared in a second study, on T cells in Graves' hyperthyroidism and ophthalmopathy. In that second paper, the authors write: Stable Graves' hyperthyroidism was defined as the absence of progression to ophthalmopathy over 18 months of follow-up. Hyperthyroidism patients were newly diagnosed, with disease duration under 2 months, and aged 18 to 65 years. The study excluded patients with uncontrolled infections, other autoimmune diseases, pregnancy or lactation. Diagnoses were based on clinical symptoms, serum thyroxine and TRAb, thyroid ultrasound and orbital computed tomography. The TCR CDR3 was subjected to a first round of RT-PCR using the HTBI primer set and the Qiagen OneStep RT-PCR kit. Most expanded thyroid clonotypes (frequency above 0.001) were also detected in blood, suggesting blood repertoires may reflect thyroid immune responses. In cross-validation, a model built on a 13 V-J signature told ophthalmopathy apart from stable hyperthyroidism with approximately 90% sensitivity and about 81% specificity, and in testing the same model reached 80%/75%. In validation, the model predicted progression to ophthalmopathy a median of roughly 6.5 months before onset, with 65% to 71% sensitivity and 72.22% specificity. To identify distinguishing TCR V-J signatures, a discovery cohort of around 100 patients was used, comprising 40 to 45 with Graves' ophthalmopathy and roughly 60 with stable Graves' hyperthyroidism. An independent validation cohort of around 20 hyperthyroidism patients and 17 patients who later progressed to ophthalmopathy tested prospective prediction of ophthalmopathy. For training and testing, the 100 or so patients in the discovery cohort were randomly divided in a 7:3 ratio. In several Graves' hyperthyroidism patients, the study also compared T-cell repertoires from thyroid tissue with T-cell repertoires from blood. After blood sampling, hyperthyroidism patients were treated with methimazole at a starting dose of 30 mg daily, and ophthalmopathy patients were treated with high-dose intravenous methylprednisolone. Libraries were constructed in a second round of multiplex PCR, after which size selection and purification were carried out. Libraries were sequenced paired-end with 100 bp reads on an Illumina HiSeq2000. Raw data were processed with SOAPnuke, discarding reads with adapters, uncalled bases, mean Phred below 15, or no exact constant-primer or identifier match. COPE v1.2.5 was used to merge the high-quality paired reads, and each unique nucleotide sequence was defined as a clonotype. Clonotypes were aligned to IMGT TRBV, TRBD and TRBJ reference segments using MiTCR v1.1. Analysis was restricted to V-J combinations with a frequency above 0.0001, which covered over 98% of repertoires. The TCS score was defined as F50 (clonal expansion) divided by E x V (chaos), with BLOSUM62-based TCRdist calculated between CDR3 peptides within each V-J. Welch's t-statistics and random forest reduced fewer than 550 V-J features to 13, which were used in a naive Bayes classifier (R e1071). No statistical method was used to set the sample size in advance, and investigators knew the group allocation. According to the paper, TCR Vbeta CDR3 sequencing was carried out on approximately 140 peripheral blood samples, which came from fewer than 50 ophthalmopathy, fewer than 80 hyperthyroidism and about 17 progressor patients.

The rearranged chain carries TRBV20-1 and TRBJ1-2; the D gene is not confidently resolved. This sequence was found in a woman aged 18-29 years with Graves disease. Donor details come from another sample of the same person, matched by shared clones. Sequencing was performed on peripheral blood mononuclear cells (PBMCs), taken at new diagnosis, from a patient treated with antithyroid drugs. DNA sequence: TGCAGTGCTCCGAAGGCAGGAAGATATGGCTACACCTTC. The encoded protein is CSAPKAGRYGYTF.